A selection of T cell receptor beta chains follows, all from one sample in a study of technical replicates of blood from four donors. The table came from immunoSEQ multiplex PCR; TCRdb's copy has only in-frame clones and leaves some out. The sample lists 95,000 or so clones; around 95% were seen once. The sample comprised T cells isolated from PBMCs. All receptors come from a human donor in good health. Both conserved end residues are part of each CDR3. Each record gives: CDR3 length, D gene, J gene, clone size, V gene, CDR3 protein, CDR3 DNA. The D gene is left open where the match is weak. Size tells how often a clone was seen (once, few, many) or the class of an expanded clone, and some rows leave it out.

14 | TRBD2 | TRBJ2-3 | - | TRBV7-3 | CASSSSGFTDTQYF | TGTGCCAGCAGCTCTAGCGGATTCACAGATACGCAGTATTTT
15 | - | TRBJ1-1 | - | TRBV19 | CASSIDLTEGVNAFF | TGTGCCAGTAGTATAGATCTGACAGAAGGGGTAAACGCTTTCTTT
13 | TRBD2 | TRBJ2-3 | - | TRBV10-3 | CATGLAGEDTQYF | TGTGCCACTGGACTAGCGGGAGAGGATACGCAGTATTTT
13 | - | TRBJ1-1 | once | TRBV6-6 | CASSYTEYTEAFF | TGTGCCAGCAGTTATACGGAGTACACTGAAGCTTTCTTT
14 | TRBD1 | TRBJ2-7 | - | TRBV11-2 | CASSAGQGAYEQYF | TGTGCCAGCAGCGCCGGACAGGGTGCCTACGAGCAGTACTTC
18 | TRBD2 | TRBJ2-1 | - | TRBV10-2 | CASSENLIPSGDYNEQFF | TGCGCCAGCAGTGAGAACCTAATTCCTAGCGGGGATTACAATGAGCAGTTCTTC
12 | - | TRBJ1-1 | - | TRBV28 | CASSYGQGEAFF | TGTGCCAGCAGTTACGGGCAGGGTGAAGCTTTCTTT
17 | - | TRBJ1-2 | - | TRBV5-4 | CASSLGKTVNANYGYTF | TGTGCCAGCAGCTTGGGGAAGACAGTCAACGCTAACTATGGCTACACCTTC
14 | - | TRBJ1-1 | once | TRBV7-9 | CASSPDRMNTEAFF | TGTGCCAGCAGCCCGGACAGAATGAACACTGAAGCTTTCTTT
14 | TRBD1 | TRBJ1-1 | - | TRBV7-9 | CASSLPDRGPEAFF | TGTGCCAGCAGCTTACCCGACAGGGGTCCGGAAGCTTTCTTT
15 | - | TRBJ2-1 | - | TRBV7-8 | CASSLVAGTYNEQFF | TGTGCCAGCAGCTTAGTGGCGGGTACCTACAATGAGCAGTTCTTC
16 | TRBD2 | TRBJ2-7 | - | TRBV5-1 | CASSLAWGDYSYEQYF | TGCGCCAGCAGCTTGGCCTGGGGGGACTATTCCTACGAGCAGTACTTC
15 | TRBD2 | TRBJ2-3 | - | TRBV6-1 | CASSGTSGTADTQYF | TGTGCCAGCAGTGGGACTAGCGGGACAGCAGATACGCAGTATTTT
11 | - | TRBJ2-1 | - | TRBV27 | CASRAGLEQFF | TGTGCCAGCAGGGCAGGACTCGAGCAGTTCTTC
16 | TRBD2 | TRBJ2-7 | - | TRBV29-1 | CSVVGTSGSVAYEQYF | TGCAGCGTTGTCGGGACTAGCGGGAGTGTTGCCTACGAGCAGTACTTC
13 | TRBD1 | TRBJ2-2 | - | TRBV14 | CASSINRGGELFF | TGTGCCAGCAGTATTAACAGGGGCGGGGAGCTGTTTTTT
15 | TRBD2 | TRBJ2-1 | - | TRBV6-5 | CASRPGLAGANEQFF | TGTGCCAGCAGACCGGGACTAGCGGGAGCCAATGAGCAGTTCTTC
15 | TRBD2 | TRBJ2-7 | - | TRBV7-8 | CASSLGWGGEKEQYF | TGTGCCAGCAGCTTAGGTTGGGGAGGGGAGAAAGAGCAGTACTTC
17 | TRBD1 | TRBJ1-1 | - | TRBV19 | CASSIDPTGTGNTEAFF | TGTGCCAGTAGTATAGATCCGACCGGGACAGGGAACACTGAAGCTTTCTTT
11 | - | TRBJ1-1 | - | TRBV5-1 | CASSLGSEAFF | TGCGCCAGCAGCTTGGGGAGTGAAGCTTTCTTT